Listed here are 8 T cell receptor beta chains from one sample, sequenced in a study of T cells in Graves' hyperthyroidism and ophthalmopathy (dated by TCRdb to between 2017 and 2020). Libraries were prepared through multiplex PCR. The instrument was an Illumina HiSeq 2000. TCR beta CDR3 regions were amplified from RNA transcripts. The TCR CDR3 was subjected to a first round of RT-PCR using the HTBI primer set and the Qiagen OneStep RT-PCR kit. TCRdb reprocessed the public reads (quality trimming at Q25 with fastp, clone calling with MiXCR) and kept in-frame beta chains. CDR3 protein duplicates are merged, each entry listing the most common genes and DNA. The sample data list over 500,000 distinct CDR3 sequences, and approximately 16% of these were observed just once. The ten largest clones take up approximately 32% of the sample. The sequencing sample was made of blood. Source of these receptors: a woman aged 30 to 39 with Graves' ophthalmopathy.

This clonotype showed up many times. The chain links TRBV7-8 to TRBJ1-1, with D maybe TRBD1 (5 bases). The CDR3 covers 14 residues. Germline loops: CDR1 SGHVS, CDR2 FQNEAQ. V shed 5 bases and J shed 1 base, with 11 bases lying between them. CDR3 DNA sequence: TGTGCCAGCAGCCGAGGCCAGGGGAACACTGAAGCTTTCTTT. It codes for CASSRGQGNTEAFF.

This clonotype was counted many times. This chain uses TRBV5-1 with TRBJ2-1, with D perhaps assigned TRBD1 or TRBD2 (5 bases each). The germline gives CDR1 SGHRS, CDR2 YFSETQ. There are 17 residues in the CDR3. Trimming shortened V by 0 bases and J by 0 bases, and 13 bases separated the two germline ends. In DNA form, the CDR3 reads TGCGCCAGCAGCTTGGGTCGGGGACGCCCCTCCTACAATGAGCAGTTCTTC. This translates into CASSLGRGRPSYNEQFF. Together with reference TRBV5-1 and TRBJ2-1, the CDR3 gives the full variable domain: KAGVTQTPRYLIKTRGQQVTLSCSPISGHRSVSWYQQTPGQGLQFLFEYFSETQRNKGNFPGRFSGRQFSNSRSEMNVSTLELGDSALYLCASSLGRGRPSYNEQFFGPGTRLTVL.

In this sample, this clonotype turned up a few times. This chain uses TRBV27 with TRBJ2-7; D may be TRBD2 (6 bases). The CDR3 is 14 residues long. Between the trimmed V and J ends, which lost 1 base and 2 bases, there was a span of 9 bases. Germline CDR1 MNHEY, CDR2 SMNVEV (reference sequence). The CDR3 DNA follows: TGTGCCAGCAGTTTATTGGGGACTCCCTACGAGCAGTACTTC. This translates into CASSLLGTPYEQYF.

The V call is TRBV5-8, the J call TRBJ2-1; 11 bases fit TRBD2. From germline, CDR1 is SGHTS and CDR2 YDEGEE. The CDR3 spans 19 residues. J was trimmed by 4 bases and V by 1 base; bases with no gene match: 13. The CDR3 nucleotides read TGTGCCAGCAGCTTGTTTGGCCTAGCGGGAGGTGGAGGTTACAATGAGCAGTTCTTC. Its protein product is CASSLFGLAGGGGYNEQFF.

The V and J genes are TRBV18 and TRBJ1-3; unclear D gene. Germline V lookup: CDR1 KGHSH, CDR2 LQKENI. V lost 6 bases and J lost 2, with 17 bases in between. The CDR3 is made up of 16 amino acids. The CDR3 is CASSHKAEGTGNTIYF. CDR3 nucleotides: TGTGCCAGCTCCCACAAAGCGGAGGGAACTGGAAACACCATATATTTT. The full variable domain, its missing parts supplied by reference TRBV18 and TRBJ1-3, is NAGVMQNPRHLVRRRGQEARLRCSPMKGHSHVYWYRQLPEEGLKFMVYLQKENIIDESGMPKERFSAEFPKEGPSILRIQQVVRGDSAAYFCASSHKAEGTGNTIYFGEGSWLTVV.

This clonotype was picked up many times. V and J are TRBV12-3 or TRBV12-4 and TRBJ2-5; D not certain. This CDR3 is 13 amino acids long. V was shortened by 3 bases and J by 0 bases, with 5 bases between the two germline ends. DNA for the CDR3: TGTGCCAGCAGTTTTGGGGACCAAGAGACCCAGTACTTC. This sequence encodes CASSFGDQETQYF.

This chain joins TRBV6-2 or TRBV6-3 and TRBJ2-5; 9 bases match TRBD1. V was clipped by 6 bases and J by 7 bases; unmatched bases: 9. Germline CDR1 and CDR2: MNHEY and SVGEGT. The CDR3 is 14 residues long. Here the CDR3 DNA reads TGTGCCAGCAGGGAGGACAGGGGTATAGGGACCCAGTACTTC. Translating it yields CASREDRGIGTQYF.

This clonotype came up a few times. V is TRBV6-2 or TRBV6-3 and J is TRBJ2-3; 8 bases match TRBD2. Unmatched junction bases numbered 9, after V lost 5 bases and J lost 2 bases. Germline V lookup: CDR1 MNHEY, CDR2 SVGEGT. The CDR3 sequence is 16 residues long. The CDR3 reads CASSGRGLVNTDTQYF. CDR3 DNA: TGTGCCAGCAGTGGACGGGGACTAGTAAACACAGATACGCAGTATTTT.